These 8 T cell receptor beta chains were sequenced from one sample in a study of T cell responses to AZD1222 COVID-19 vaccine. TCRdb's table, derived via immunoSEQ multiplex PCR, lists solely in-frame clones and lacks some. The profile shows 100,000 to 120,000 clones, about 81% of them singletons. Sample: peripheral blood, taken on day 0 of AZD1222 vaccination. The source of these receptors is an adult in good health.

The table lists this clone with a few counts. The chain is built from TRBV29-1 and TRBJ2-3; 12 nucleotides match TRBD1. This CDR3 has 15 amino acids. Germline trimming cut 4 bases from V and 5 bases from J; bases unmatched to any gene: 7. CDR1 SQVTM and CDR2 ANQGSEA come from the germline V gene. The CDR3 nucleotides are TGCAGCGTTGTGGAGGGACAGGGGGCTGGAGATACGCAGTATTTT. Translating gives CSVVEGQGAGDTQYF.

This clone appeared a single time. The chain joins TRBV5-4 to TRBJ1-4, with D perhaps TRBD1 (5 bases). Germline lookup yields CDR1 SGHNT and CDR2 YYREEE (reference sequence). V lost 3 bases, J lost 1 base, and 22 bases lay in between. The CDR3 sequence is 19 residues long. The CDR3 sequence: CASSYMTDLNFRTNEKLFF. The CDR3 nucleotides are TGTGCCAGCAGCTATATGACAGATTTAAATTTCCGAACTAATGAAAAACTGTTTTTT. Full variable domain (missing parts from reference TRBV5-4 and TRBJ1-4): ETGVTQSPTHLIKTRGQQVTLRCSSQSGHNTVSWYQQALGQGPQFIFQYYREEENGRGNFPPRFSGLQFPNYSSELNVNALELDDSALYLCASSYMTDLNFRTNEKLFFGSGTQLSVL.

This chain joins TRBV24-1 and TRBJ1-2, with D perhaps matching TRBD1 (5 bases). Germline CDR1 reads KGHDR; CDR2 reads SFDVKD. The length of the CDR3 is 16 residues. V lost 4 bases, J lost 4 bases, and 18 bases lay in between. This chain's CDR3 is CATSDHYQTGTYGYTF. DNA of the CDR3: TGTGCCACCAGTGACCATTATCAAACAGGCACCTATGGCTACACCTTC.

The chain couples TRBV27 to TRBJ1-6, with 7 bases matching TRBD1. V was pared by 6 bases and J by 9 bases, with 14 bases of the junction left unmatched. The germline V gene encodes CDR1 MNHEY and CDR2 SMNVEV (reference sequence). This CDR3 comprises 16 residues. The CDR3 nucleotides read TGTGCCAGCAGACCCGCGAGAGGGGGCGCGGGTTCACCCCTCCACTTT. It codes for CASRPARGGAGSPLHF.

The chain employs TRBV6-5 and TRBJ2-7; 10 nucleotides line up with TRBD1. The length of the CDR3 is 15 residues. J was trimmed by 1 base and V by 5 bases; bases with no gene match: 5. Looked up from germline, CDR1 is MNHEY and CDR2 is SVGAGI. CDR3 region: CASSPPGQGSYEQYF. The CDR3 nucleotides are TGTGCCAGCAGTCCGCCGGGACAGGGGTCCTACGAGCAGTACTTC.

This chain joins TRBV5-1 and TRBJ2-3; unclear D gene. Germline V gene data show CDR1 as SGHRS and CDR2 as YFSETQ. The CDR3 has 13 amino acids. V was pared by 6 bases and J by 1 base, with 9 bases between. CDR3 DNA sequence: TGCGCCAGCAATTCGGGCGGCACAGATACGCAGTATTTT. Amino acid sequence: CASNSGGTDTQYF.

This clone has only a few counts. The CDR3 loop is CASSQVVRGAEQYF. CDR3 sequence (DNA): TGTGCCAGCAGCCAAGTCGTCAGGGGAGCCGAGCAGTACTTC. The chain has TRBV14 and TRBJ2-7; tentative D call: TRBD1 (6 bases). This CDR3 is built from 14 residues. Trimming stripped 1 base from V and 6 bases from J, with 13 bases between. Germline CDR1 reads SGHDN; CDR2 reads FVKESK.

This clone appeared a single time. This rearrangement joins TRBV27 to TRBJ2-3, with D hard to call. V was trimmed by 3 bases and J by 1 base, leaving 5 bases between them. Germline V CDR1 and CDR2: MNHEY, SMNVEV (reference sequence). The CDR3 covers 13 residues. The CDR3 DNA is TGTGCCAGCAGTTTGGTAGGCACAGATACGCAGTATTTT. Translated: CASSLVGTDTQYF.